Listed here are 15 T cell receptor beta chains from one sample, sequenced in a study of blood T cell repertoires in COVID-19. TCRdb's table, derived via immunoSEQ multiplex PCR, lists solely in-frame clones and lacks some. The sample contains roughly 150,000 clones, approximately 84% of which appear only once. Source material: PBMCs or T cells enriched from blood (not recorded which). The receptors here all came from a woman younger than 30 who had been exposed to COVID-19.

The J gene is TRBJ2-3, the V gene TRBV12-3 or TRBV12-4, with a tentative D call TRBD1 (6 bases). This CDR3 comprises 13 residues. V lost 5 bases and J 6 bases, leaving 12 bases between the germline ends. CDR3 amino acids: CASSNLRGDTQYF. CDR3 DNA: TGTGCCAGCAGTAACCTAAGGGGGGATACGCAGTATTTT.

This chain joins TRBV27 and TRBJ1-2, with no clear D. This CDR3 contains 15 residues. Looked up from germline, CDR1 is MNHEY and CDR2 is SMNVEV (reference sequence). Trimming shortened V by 1 base and J by 4 bases, and 13 bases separated the two germline ends. The CDR3: CASSLFSTPVYGYTF. DNA of the CDR3: TGTGCCAGCAGTTTATTTAGCACTCCCGTCTATGGCTACACCTTC.

This clone was seen more than once but under ten times. The gene calls are TRBV28 and TRBJ2-7; D remains ambiguous. Germline CDR1 reads MDHEN; CDR2 reads SYDVKM. With 2 bases removed from V and 5 bases from J, the gap between germline ends came to 4 bases. This CDR3 has 11 amino acids. CDR3 in amino acids: CASSLGDEQYF. CDR3 DNA: TGTGCCAGCAGTTTAGGAGACGAGCAGTACTTC.

The chain recombines TRBV7-9 with TRBJ1-4; D possibly corresponds to TRBD1 (6 bases). V was clipped by 8 bases and J by 1 base, with 17 bases between them. Per the germline V gene, CDR1 is SEHNR and CDR2 is FQNEAQ (reference sequence). The CDR3 loop spans 16 amino acids. Here the CDR3 reads CASAQGQGLTNEKLFF. The CDR3 bases are TGTGCCAGCGCCCAGGGTCAGGGGCTAACTAATGAAAAACTGTTTTTT.

The chain links TRBV13 to TRBJ2-7; no reliable D call. The CDR3 consists of 14 residues. Looked up from germline, CDR1 is PRHDT and CDR2 is FYEKMQ (reference sequence). Trimming shortened V by 2 bases and J by 1 base, and 9 bases separated the two germline ends. CDR3 DNA: TGTGCCAGCAGCTTAAGTCTCGGTTCCTACGAGCAGTACTTC. This translates into CASSLSLGSYEQYF.

The chain recombines TRBV2 with TRBJ1-1; 7 positions agree with TRBD1. Germline V lookup: CDR1 SNHLY, CDR2 FYNNEI. There are 14 residues in the CDR3. With 6 bases clipped from V and 6 bases from J, the junction kept 10 bases outside the gene matches. The CDR3 here is CASRKGGVIAEAFF. CDR3 sequence (DNA): TGTGCCAGCAGGAAAGGGGGCGTTATCGCTGAAGCTTTCTTT.

V usage is TRBV27 and J usage is TRBJ2-7; D uncertain. CDR3 length: 13 residues. The germline V gene encodes CDR1 MNHEY and CDR2 SMNVEV (reference sequence). V shed 2 bases and J shed 3 bases, with 8 bases lying between them. The CDR3 DNA reads TGTGCCAGCAGTTTACAGTTCAACTACGAGCAGTACTTC. Translating gives CASSLQFNYEQYF.

This clone was detected only a few times. The rearrangement links TRBV19 to TRBJ1-5, with 8 bases that match TRBD1. The CDR3 runs 15 residues. Trimming removed 6 bases from V and 2 bases from J; junction bases left unmatched: 6. Germline CDR1 LNHDA, CDR2 SQIVND (reference sequence). The CDR3 here is CASRPGQGGNQPQHF. The CDR3 DNA reads TGTGCCAGTAGACCCGGACAGGGTGGCAATCAGCCCCAGCATTTT.

This chain joins TRBV27 and TRBJ2-1, with TRBD2 matching 7 bases. CDR1 is MNHEY, CDR2 SMNVEV, per germline (reference sequence). This CDR3 region has 15 residues. Trimming took 2 bases from V and 2 from J; bases not matched to a gene: 3. CDR3 nucleotide sequence: TGTGCCAGCAGTTTAAGCGGGAACCCCTACAATGAGCAGTTCTTC. The encoded protein is CASSLSGNPYNEQFF.

This clone was seen a few times. The genes are TRBV30 and TRBJ2-7; D is possibly TRBD2 (7 bases). Trimming left V 2 bases short and J 2 bases short, with 10 bases between. CDR3 length: 13 amino acids. In germline, CDR1 is GTSNPN, CDR2 SVGIG (reference sequence). The CDR3 protein is CAWSRGRAYEQYF. CDR3 sequence (DNA): TGTGCCTGGAGTAGGGGGAGGGCCTACGAGCAGTACTTC.

This clone appeared many times. The chain links TRBV7-9 to TRBJ1-6; TRBD1 matches at 11 bases. After removal of 6 bases from V and 7 bases from J, the junction contained 8 bases not matched to a gene. The CDR3 is 16 amino acids. The germline V gene has CDR1 SEHNR and CDR2 FQNEAQ (reference sequence). The CDR3 DNA sequence: TGTGCCAGCAGTCAAACCGGGACAGGGGGAAATTCACCCCTCCACTTT. It specifies CASSQTGTGGNSPLHF.

The chain has TRBV7-3 and TRBJ2-1, with 7 bases identical to TRBD2. V lost 2 bases, J lost 8 bases, and 9 bases stayed unmatched. Germline V lookup: CDR1 SGHTA, CDR2 FQGTGA. CDR3 length equals 15 residues. DNA of the CDR3: TGTGCCAGCAGCTTAGCTAGCGGTCAGTACGATGAGCAGTTCTTC. It specifies CASSLASGQYDEQFF.

This chain connects TRBV29-1 to TRBJ2-7; 14 bases line up with TRBD2. Looked up from germline, CDR1 is SQVTM and CDR2 is ANQGSEA. Trimming removed 6 bases from V and 3 bases from J; junction bases left unmatched: 4. The CDR3 length is 14 residues. The CDR3 spells CSVGTSGSFYEQYF. The CDR3, as DNA: TGCAGCGTCGGGACTAGCGGGAGTTTCTACGAGCAGTACTTC.

The chain has TRBV4-1 and TRBJ2-1; 15 bases line up with TRBD2. The CDR3 extends over 15 amino acids. Looked up from germline, CDR1 is MGHRA and CDR2 is YSYEKL. The junction had 5 bases not matched to a gene; V was cut back by 4 bases and J by 10 bases. DNA for the CDR3: TGCGCCAGCAGCCTGGGACTAGCGGGAGGAGGGGAGCAGTTCTTC. Encoded protein: CASSLGLAGGGEQFF.

The rearrangement uses TRBV19 and TRBJ2-7, with TRBD1 as a possible D gene (6 bases). Trimming stripped 3 bases from V and 2 bases from J, with 8 bases between. The CDR3 is made up of 13 amino acids. The germline V gene encodes CDR1 LNHDA and CDR2 SQIVND (reference sequence). CDR3 residues: CASSMGTTYEQYF. The CDR3, as DNA: TGTGCCAGTAGTATGGGGACAACCTACGAGCAGTACTTC.